The sample holds a few counts of the clone carrying this T cell receptor (beta chain). Its antigen is not known. Per germline, CDR1 MNHEY and CDR2 SVGAGI. There are 15 residues in the CDR3. The data originate from a study of blood T cells in healthy people across ages. Regarding the study as a whole: Significant beta diversity loss was already apparent by age around 36, declining roughly linearly.

A J-beta primer mix and a sample-barcoded 5' primer were used in a second PCR of roughly 7 to 12 cycles. Each CDR3 protein gets one entry after TCRdb re-called the 5' RACE reads with MiXCR. The top ten hold roughly 34% of the sample, which has approximately 600,000 distinct CDR3 sequences, under 65% seen once. The sequence came from a man aged 55 to 69 in good health. Sequencing was carried out using blood. This chain uses TRBV6-5 with TRBJ2-1, with 8 bases identical to TRBD2. Matching the DNA end better, TRBJ2-7 makes the J call doubtful. CDR3 bases: TGTGCCAGCAGCCCGGGAGGGGGTGGTACCTACGAGCAGTACTTC. It codes for CASSPGGGGTYEQYF.